This is a list of T cell receptor beta chains from one sample in a study of PD-L1 blockade in urothelial cancer. The table came from immunoSEQ multiplex PCR; TCRdb's copy has only in-frame clones and leaves some out. The sample lists fewer than 95,000 clones; around 84% were seen once. This sample comprised PBMCs, obtained around atezolizumab (anti-PD-L1) treatment. These receptors came from a man in his sixties with urothelial cancer. The CDR3 runs from the conserved cysteine through the conserved F or W. A D gene is named only where the DNA matches it firmly.

CDR3 protein	CDR3 DNA	CDR3 length	D gene	V gene	J gene
CASSLADTQYF	TGTGCCAGCAGCCTAGCAGATACGCAGTATTTT	11	.	TRBV14	TRBJ2-3
CASSFSGKAGELFF	TGTGCCAGCAGTTTCAGCGGGAAGGCTGGGGAGCTGTTTTTT	14	TRBD2	TRBV28	TRBJ2-2
CASSEALRTGSSYNSPLHF	TGTGCCAGCAGTGAAGCGCTCCGGACAGGGAGCTCCTATAATTCACCCCTCCACTTT	19	TRBD1	TRBV6-1	TRBJ1-6
CASSQDLTGTVTYEQYF	TGCGCCAGCAGCCAGGATCTGACCGGGACAGTCACCTACGAGCAGTACTTC	17	TRBD1	TRBV4-3	TRBJ2-7
CASTTGTGGNNEQFF	TGTGCCAGCACCACCGGGACAGGGGGCAACAATGAGCAGTTCTTC	15	TRBD1	TRBV28	TRBJ2-1
CASSKGQGTYEQYF	TGTGCCAGCAGTAAAGGACAGGGCACCTACGAGCAGTACTTC	14	TRBD1	TRBV6-5	TRBJ2-7
CASSGNYGGSSYEQYF	TGTGCCAGCAGTGGGAACTACGGGGGGAGTTCCTACGAGCAGTACTTC	16	TRBD2	TRBV6-1	TRBJ2-7
CASSIGLAGIQETQYF	TGTGCCAGTAGTATTGGGCTAGCGGGTATCCAAGAGACCCAGTACTTC	16	TRBD2	TRBV19	TRBJ2-5
CATSTLREVGGTIYF	TGTGCCACCAGCACCTTGAGGGAAGTGGGAGGCACCATATATTTT	15	.	TRBV15	TRBJ1-3
CASSTRLGGFYNEQFF	TGCGCCAGCAGCACCCGTTTGGGGGGATTTTACAATGAGCAGTTCTTC	16	.	TRBV5-1	TRBJ2-1